This TCR beta chain stems from a study of blood T cell repertoires in COVID-19 (dated by TCRdb to about 2020). Background for the entire study: Samples covering the acute and convalescent phases of COVID-19 were provided by collaborators in the United States, Italy and Spain. Subjects who had been exposed to COVID-19, were actively infected with it, or had recovered from it provided the deeply sampled blood TCRbeta repertoires that made up the dataset. Sample metadata almost always included a de-identified subject ID, COVID-19 status, age in years and sex. Where HLA class I and class II types were available, the types were taken from metadata supplied by the sample provider, not from assay-based typing. The material from the prospective study consisted of cDNA or gDNA derived from T cells, B-cell-depleted T cells, or PBMCs. A freely available public database, intended as a resource for researchers studying the immune response to SARS-CoV-2, is where the repertoires were released. The samples were drawn from the first 160 participants of the ongoing ImmuneRACE study and from 1,200 or so subjects provided by 6 global collaborators. Beyond this particular receptor, the publication reports: The amount of clinical and demographic metadata varied by source and participant and was provided uncurated.

The immunoSEQ Assay, a bias-controlled multiplex PCR, was used to amplify TCRbeta CDR3 regions from genomic DNA. The study's processing was this. Nucleated cell counts per sample were estimated from amplification of reference gene primers within the assay. To quantify the absolute abundance of each unique TCRbeta CDR3 rearrangement, sequence reads were collapsed and filtered. For each sample, productive Simpson clonality was calculated as the square root of Simpson's diversity index over productive rearrangements. TCRdb obtained this table from immuneACCESS and retained in-frame rearrangements with V and J assigned. These tables miss some clones; where compared with another copy, unresolved V genes account for less than half of the shortfall, and the remainder is unexplained. That table supplies the V and J calls and clone size; D and trimming were determined from the DNA. In this sample the table shows around 55,000 clones, 65% to 90% of which occur a single time. 10% to 15% of the sample lies in the top ten.

Concerning this clone itself: Its binding antigen is unknown. No quality values exist for individual bases; no much larger clone is one base distant.

V is pared back by 8 bases and J by 1 base, with 6 bases lying between the germline termini. From the cysteine through the phenylalanine, the CDR3 covers 12 amino acids. Left in the record is the CDR3 DNA by itself, 36 bases read in frame from the first base. Via the germline V gene (reference sequence), CDR1 is MNHEY and CDR2 SMNVEV. Each collaborating institution followed its own protocols to collect whole blood in K2EDTA tubes. For TCRbeta analysis, collaborators shipped samples in one of three forms: frozen whole blood, isolated PBMCs, or DNA extracted from either of those sample types. The chain employs TRBV27 and TRBJ2-1; the D gene lacks a confident call. Material: peripheral blood. The TCR comes from a human donor in a cohort sampled during active COVID-19. The CDR3 has the sequence CASGISYNEQFF. The bases read TGTGCCAGCGGCATATCCTACAATGAGCAGTTCTTC.